This T cell receptor beta chain was obtained from a study of blood T cell repertoires in COVID-19 (dated by TCRdb to 2020 to 2021). At the level of the whole study: The collaborator samples originated in the United States, Italy and Spain and spanned the acute and convalescent phases of COVID-19. The prospective study material was composed of cDNA or gDNA derived from T cells, B-cell-depleted T cells, or PBMCs. Deeply sampled blood TCRbeta repertoires from subjects exposed to, actively infected with, or recovered from COVID-19 were included in the dataset. The repertoires were released in a freely available public database intended as a resource for research on the immune response to SARS-CoV-2. The samples were drawn from two sources: the first 160 participants of the ongoing ImmuneRACE study, and 1,254 subjects contributed by 6 global collaborators. A de-identified subject ID, COVID-19 status, age in years and sex were almost always included in the sample metadata. Where available, HLA class I and class II types were obtained from metadata supplied by the sample provider rather than from assay-based typing.

Regarding this clone: Its recognized antigen is unknown. There are no base qualities to consult, and no much larger clone falls within one base.

The immunoSEQ Assay, a bias-controlled multiplex PCR, was used to amplify TCRbeta CDR3 regions from genomic DNA. The study's own analysis went as follows. Within the assay, amplification of reference gene primers was used to estimate how many nucleated cells each sample contained. To quantify the absolute abundance of each unique TCRbeta CDR3 rearrangement, sequence reads were collapsed and filtered. For each sample, productive Simpson clonality was calculated by taking the square root of Simpson's diversity index across productive rearrangements. In its TCRdb copy, this immuneACCESS table keeps in-frame sequences only and misses some clones. Where compared with another copy, unresolved V genes explain less than half of these, and the others have no known cause. The V and J calls and clone size are taken from that table; D and trimming were inferred from the DNA. The sample yields 180,000 or so clones; approximately 86% were counted once. The leading ten clones occupy 0.99% of the sample.

On the study overall, not on this receptor specifically: How much clinical and demographic metadata was included differed by source and by participant, and the metadata was provided uncurated.

Each collaborating institution followed its own protocols to collect whole blood in K2EDTA tubes. For TCRbeta analysis, collaborators shipped samples as frozen whole blood, isolated PBMCs, or DNA extracted from either of those sample types. The CDR3 contains 21 residues, cysteine and phenylalanine counted. The kept DNA is CDR3 alone, 63 bases in frame from the first base. The germline V gene supplies CDR1 SGHVS and CDR2 FNYEAQ. Compared with germline, V lacks 5 bases and J lacks 3 bases; bases without a gene match: 17. The chain joins TRBV7-6 to TRBJ2-6; a stretch of 12 junction bases matches TRBD2. The TCR was taken from a man younger than 30 with acute or convalescent COVID-19. The sequencing sample was made of peripheral blood. The nucleotide sequence is given as TGTGCCAGCAGCCTAAACCCTAGCGGGGGGGCCACTCAAGGTGGGGCCAACGTCCTGACTTTC. It translates as CASSLNPSGGATQGGANVLTF.